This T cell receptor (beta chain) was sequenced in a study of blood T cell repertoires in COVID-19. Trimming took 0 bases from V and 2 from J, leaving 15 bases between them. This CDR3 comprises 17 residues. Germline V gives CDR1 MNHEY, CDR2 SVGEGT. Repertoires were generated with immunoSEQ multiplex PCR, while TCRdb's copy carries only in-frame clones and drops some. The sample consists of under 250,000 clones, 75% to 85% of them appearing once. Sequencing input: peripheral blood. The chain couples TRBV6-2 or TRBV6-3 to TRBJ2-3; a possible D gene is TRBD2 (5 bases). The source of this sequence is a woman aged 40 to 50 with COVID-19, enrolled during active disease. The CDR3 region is CASSYSRYKRNTDTQYF. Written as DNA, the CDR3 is TGTGCCAGCAGTTACTCGAGATATAAGCGGAACACAGATACGCAGTATTTT.